These 13 T cell receptor beta chains came from one sample sequenced in a study of T cell responses to AZD1222 COVID-19 vaccine. Assay used: immunoSEQ multiplex PCR; TCRdb lists only in-frame clones, some missing. This table holds about 120,000 clones, roughly 84% found once. Source: peripheral blood, taken 28 days after the second AZD1222 dose. The receptors originated from an adult who received the AZD1222 COVID-19 vaccine.

The chain employs TRBV27 and TRBJ2-7; TRBD2 agrees at 9 bases. This CDR3 contains 14 residues. The V gene's germline CDR1 is MNHEY and CDR2 SMNVEV (reference sequence). With 2 bases clipped from V and 3 bases from J, the junction kept 2 bases outside the gene matches. The CDR3 DNA sequence: TGTGCCAGCAGTTTAGTAGCGGGAGACTACGAGCAGTACTTC. It encodes CASSLVAGDYEQYF.

This chain joins TRBV24-1 and TRBJ1-2, with 7 bases aligning to TRBD1. Trimming removed 6 bases from V and 7 bases from J; junction bases left unmatched: 7. Germline CDR1 KGHDR, CDR2 SFDVKD. This CDR3 contains 13 residues. The CDR3 DNA sequence: TGTGCCACCAGTTATGGGACAGAGAGTGGCTACACCTTC. Amino acid sequence: CATSYGTESGYTF.

The rearrangement uses TRBV6-5 and TRBJ1-2; tentatively, D is TRBD1 (5 bases). The CDR3 extends over 13 amino acids. Between the trimmed V and J ends, which lost 8 bases and 0 bases, there was a span of 10 bases. Germline V lookup: CDR1 MNHEY, CDR2 SVGAGI. CDR3 protein: CASSLGANYGYTF. Written as DNA, the CDR3 is TGTGCCAGCTCCCTGGGGGCTAACTATGGCTACACCTTC.

The chain joins TRBV19 to TRBJ1-2, with a tentative D call TRBD1 (5 bases). The CDR3 is 13 amino acids. V lost 5 bases and J 3 bases, leaving 10 bases between the germline ends. CDR1 is LNHDA and CDR2 is SQIVND in the germline V gene (reference sequence). CDR3 residues: CASSRGGYYGYTF. Here the CDR3 DNA reads TGTGCCAGTAGTCGCGGGGGATACTATGGCTACACCTTC.

CDR3 residues: CASSLDRGHNYGYTF. In DNA, the CDR3 is TGTGCCAGCAGCTTGGACAGGGGGCATAACTATGGCTACACCTTC. This sequence joins TRBV5-5 and TRBJ1-2, with 9 nucleotides matching TRBD1. The germline gives CDR1 SGHKS, CDR2 YYEKEE (reference sequence). V was clipped by 0 bases and J by 1 base; unmatched bases: 1. There are 15 residues in the CDR3.

This rearrangement joins TRBV7-2 to TRBJ2-7; D is unclear. The germline V gene has CDR1 SGHTA and CDR2 FQGNSA. Trimming removed 5 bases at V and 6 bases at J, with 14 bases between. This CDR3 is 13 amino acids long. CDR3 protein: CASSPARDGEQYF. The CDR3 DNA follows: TGTGCCAGCAGCCCCGCCAGAGATGGCGAGCAGTACTTC.

This clone was observed once. V is TRBV6-5 and J is TRBJ1-1; D not certain. This CDR3 is 13 amino acids long. V lost 8 bases and J lost 4, with 14 bases in between. Germline CDR1 is MNHEY and CDR2 is SVGAGI. This CDR3 reads CASQGRSVTEAFF. The CDR3 DNA is TGTGCCAGCCAAGGGAGATCTGTCACTGAAGCTTTCTTT.

V gene TRBV18 combines with J gene TRBJ1-1; a possible D gene is TRBD1 (6 bases). Trimming took off 3 bases at V and 0 bases at J, with 11 bases between the two ends. This CDR3 is 15 amino acids long. CDR1 and CDR2 from the germline V gene are KGHSH and LQKENI. The CDR3 nucleotides are TGTGCCAGCTCACCCGGGGGCTCCATGAACACTGAAGCTTTCTTT. It translates to CASSPGGSMNTEAFF.

The CDR3 spells CASSQGPSGNSYEQYF. The CDR3, as DNA: TGCGCCAGCAGCCAAGGCCCTAGCGGGAACTCCTACGAGCAGTACTTC. The V gene is TRBV4-1, the J gene TRBJ2-7; 9 nucleotides match TRBD2. The CDR3 covers 16 residues. CDR1 and CDR2 (germline): MGHRA, YSYEKL. Germline trimming cut 1 base from V and 0 bases from J; bases unmatched to any gene: 4.

This sequence joins TRBV5-4 and TRBJ2-3, with 10 bases matching TRBD2. This CDR3 has 16 amino acids. Trimming took 6 bases from V and 5 from J; bases not matched to a gene: 12. Germline CDR1 reads SGHNT; CDR2 reads YYREEE (reference sequence). In DNA, the CDR3 is TGTGCCAGCACCCGCGAACTAGCGGGGTCTGTAGATACGCAGTATTTT. It translates to CASTRELAGSVDTQYF. The whole variable domain, remainder taken from reference TRBV5-4 and TRBJ2-3, is ETGVTQSPTHLIKTRGQQVTLRCSSQSGHNTVSWYQQALGQGPQFIFQYYREEENGRGNFPPRFSGLQFPNYSSELNVNALELDDSALYLCASTRELAGSVDTQYFGPGTRLTVL.

This chain joins TRBV7-8 and TRBJ2-7; D is unresolved. The germline V gene encodes CDR1 SGHVS and CDR2 FQNEAQ. This CDR3 has 13 amino acids. Deletions cut 3 bases from V and 3 bases from J, with 9 bases between. The CDR3 DNA follows: TGTGCCAGCAGCTTCGGAGAATACTACGAGCAGTACTTC. Its protein product is CASSFGEYYEQYF.

The rearrangement links TRBV5-6 to TRBJ2-7; D unresolved. The CDR3 extends over 11 amino acids. In germline, CDR1 is SGHDT, CDR2 YYEEEE. Between the trimmed V and J ends, which lost 4 bases and 4 bases, there was a span of 6 bases. The chain's CDR3 is CASSTDYEQYF. Here the CDR3 DNA reads TGTGCCAGCAGCACCGATTACGAGCAGTACTTC.

The DNA of the CDR3 is TGTGCCAGTAGTATTAGCGGGGTGAATGATTTAACCGGGGAGCTGTTTTTT. This encodes CASSISGVNDLTGELFF. The chain couples TRBV19 to TRBJ2-2; 8 positions agree with TRBD2. The trim removed 3 bases at V and 5 bases at J, leaving 11 bases unmatched. Germline assignment: CDR1 LNHDA and CDR2 SQIVND (reference sequence). This CDR3 region has 17 residues.